This T cell receptor beta chain was identified during a study of cytomegalovirus exposure and HLA in healthy donors. For the study at large: Early on, a data release was issued that held about 85 million unique TCRs from HLA-typed donors.

The primer mix had 60 Vbeta and 13 Jbeta primers. Assay used: immunoSEQ multiplex PCR; TCRdb lists only in-frame clones, some missing. The table lists tens of thousands of clones, roughly 78% of them singletons. Trimming took 3 bases from V and 0 from J, leaving 12 bases between them. CDR3 length equals 15 residues. Germline values: CDR1 MNHNS, CDR2 SASEGT. The sample comprised PBMCs. This receptor was taken from a male donor in good health and CMV-seropositive. The chain recombines TRBV6-1 with TRBJ2-7, with a possible D match to TRBD2 (6 bases). The CDR3 is CASSDWGERSYEQYF. For the CDR3, the DNA is TGTGCCAGCAGTGATTGGGGGGAGCGCTCCTACGAGCAGTACTTC.